The present TCR beta chain was sequenced within a study of blood T cell repertoires in COVID-19. About the research overall: Samples came from the United States, Italy and Spain, spanning acute and convalescent COVID-19. PBMCs, B-cell-depleted T cells, or T cells were the source of the cDNA or gDNA that made up the material.

In the original analysis: Researchers report that nucleated cell counts were estimated from reference gene primer amplification. Libraries were prepared by immunoSEQ multiplex PCR; TCRdb keeps only in-frame clonotypes and omits some of them. V, J and clone size are those of that table, while D and trimming were read from the DNA. This table holds about 130,000 clones, about 80% found once. The TCR originated in a man in his fifties or sixties with acute or convalescent COVID-19. The sequencing sample was made of peripheral blood.

CDR3 in amino acids: CASRTVGYSNQPQHF. In nucleotides, the CDR3 is TGTGCCAGCAGAACGGTCGGGTATAGCAATCAGCCCCAGCATTTT. The genes are TRBV28 and TRBJ1-5; D gene ambiguous. Germline V gene data show CDR1 as MDHEN and CDR2 as SYDVKM. The CDR3 loop spans 15 amino acids. V dropped 6 bases and J dropped 0 bases, with 12 bases sitting between them.